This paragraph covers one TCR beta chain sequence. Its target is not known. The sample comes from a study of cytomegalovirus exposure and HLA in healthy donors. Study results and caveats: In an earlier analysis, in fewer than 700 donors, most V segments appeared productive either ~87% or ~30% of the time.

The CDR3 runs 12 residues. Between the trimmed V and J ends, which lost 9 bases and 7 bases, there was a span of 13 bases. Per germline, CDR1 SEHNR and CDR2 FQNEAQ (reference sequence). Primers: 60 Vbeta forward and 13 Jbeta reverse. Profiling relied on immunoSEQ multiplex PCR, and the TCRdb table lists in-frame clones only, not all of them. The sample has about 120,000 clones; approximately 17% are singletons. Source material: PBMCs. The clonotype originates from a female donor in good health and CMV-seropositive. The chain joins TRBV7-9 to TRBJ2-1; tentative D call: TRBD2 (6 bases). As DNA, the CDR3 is TGTGCCAGTAACGGGGGAACGAATGAGCAGTTCTTC. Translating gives CASNGGTNEQFF.